This is a list of T cell receptor beta chains from one sample in a study of blood T cells in healthy people across ages. TCRdb reprocessed the 5' RACE reads with MiXCR, giving one entry per CDR3 protein. The table shows some 800,000 distinct CDR3 sequences, with around 45% occurring only once. The specimen was blood. These receptors all stem from a man in his fifties or sixties in good health. Each CDR3 is given with its conserved first and last residue. D genes are given only for firm matches. Clone size is given for some rows only: seen once, a few or many times, or a class if the clone is expanded.

V: TRBV13; size: .; J: TRBJ2-5; D: .; DNA: TGTGCCAGCAGCTTGACGATGGGGGGCATCAGGGAGACCCAGTACTTC; CDR3: CASSLTMGGIRETQYF
V: TRBV7-9; size: .; J: TRBJ1-6; D: TRBD1; DNA: TGTGCCAGCAGCTCCCGAGGGACAGTGAATTCACCCCTCCACTTT; CDR3: CASSSRGTVNSPLHF
V: TRBV4-3; size: few; J: TRBJ2-1; D: .; DNA: TGCGCCAGCAGCCATCTACTCGACGCGGCAAATGAGCAGTTCTTC; CDR3: CASSHLLDAANEQFF
V: TRBV25-1; size: .; J: TRBJ2-6; D: .; DNA: TGTGCCAGCAGTCCCACTGGGCCGCTCTCTGGGGCCAACGTCCTGACTTTC; CDR3: CASSPTGPLSGANVLTF
V: TRBV7-2; size: .; J: TRBJ2-5; D: TRBD2; DNA: TGTGCCAGCAGCTTGCCGACTAGCGGGGTAGGGACCCAGTACTTC; CDR3: CASSLPTSGVGTQYF
V: TRBV4-1; size: few; J: TRBJ2-3; D: .; DNA: TGCGCCAGCAGCCAAGAAGGGGGACGGGGGAGACGCACAGATACGCAGTATTTT; CDR3: CASSQEGGRGRRTDTQYF
V: TRBV7-2; size: .; J: TRBJ2-5; D: TRBD2; DNA: TGTGCCAGCAGTCCGCTGAGCGGGGGGTCCCAAAGGGCCCAGTACTTC; CDR3: CASSPLSGGSQRAQYF
V: TRBV15; size: few; J: TRBJ2-5; D: TRBD1; DNA: TGTGCCACCAGCAGATCACTCGAGGGGGCAGTGGAGTACTTC; CDR3: CATSRSLEGAVEYF
V: TRBV29-1; size: few; J: TRBJ1-6; D: .; DNA: TGCAGCGACGTAGACAGGTCGGACTATAATTCACCCCTCCACTTT; CDR3: CSDVDRSDYNSPLHF
V: TRBV20-1; size: few; J: TRBJ1-4; D: .; DNA: TGCAGTGCTCCGGCCCCCCCGAAGCAGGAAAAACTGTTTTTT; CDR3: CSAPAPPKQEKLFF
V: TRBV7-2; size: .; J: TRBJ2-1; D: TRBD2; DNA: TGTGCCAGCAGCTTAAAGGCTAGCGGCCACAATGAGCAGTTCTTC; CDR3: CASSLKASGHNEQFF
V: TRBV27; size: .; J: TRBJ2-3; D: .; DNA: TGTGCCAGCAGATTTGGGACCGCAGATACGCAGTATTTT; CDR3: CASRFGTADTQYF
V: TRBV2; size: .; J: TRBJ1-2; D: .; DNA: TGTGCCAGCAGTGGCAGCTCTGCTAACTATGGCTACACCTTC; CDR3: CASSGSSANYGYTF
V: TRBV20-1; size: few; J: TRBJ2-7; D: TRBD1; DNA: TGCAGTGCTAGCTCCCCGGGACAGGGGACCACGACCACCTACGAGCAGTACTTC; CDR3: CSASSPGQGTTTTYEQYF
V: TRBV10-3; size: .; J: TRBJ2-3; D: .; DNA: TGTGCCATCAGTGAGGGAAAAGCGGGTGCAAGCGATACGCAGTATTTT; CDR3: CAISEGKAGASDTQYF
V: TRBV7-2; size: .; J: TRBJ2-3; D: .; DNA: TGTGCCAGCAGCTTAGTAGGGCATAGCACAGATACGCAGTATTTT; CDR3: CASSLVGHSTDTQYF
V: TRBV12-3/TRBV12-4; size: .; J: TRBJ1-4; D: .; DNA: TGTGCCAGCAGTTATGACGTTCGAGAAAAACTGTTTTTT; CDR3: CASSYDVREKLFF
V: TRBV5-1; size: once; J: TRBJ2-7; D: TRBD1; DNA: TGCGCCAGCAGCTTGCAGGACAGGGGGGTGGAGCAGTACTTC; CDR3: CASSLQDRGVEQYF
V: TRBV29-1; size: many; J: TRBJ2-1; D: TRBD1; DNA: TGCAGCGTCGGACAGGTATACAATGAGCAGTTCTTC; CDR3: CSVGQVYNEQFF
V: TRBV4-3; size: .; J: TRBJ1-1; D: .; DNA: TGCGCCAGCAGCCAAGCGGGGTTGGGGAACACTGAAGCTTTCTTT; CDR3: CASSQAGLGNTEAFF
V: TRBV7-9; size: .; J: TRBJ1-2; D: .; DNA: TGTGCCAGCAGCTCCTCTAGGACTAACTATGGCTACACCTTC; CDR3: CASSSSRTNYGYTF
V: TRBV9; size: .; J: TRBJ2-6; D: TRBD1; DNA: TGTGCCAGCAGCGCCGGGACAGGGGGCCGCTCTGGGGCCAACGTCCTGACTTTC; CDR3: CASSAGTGGRSGANVLTF
V: TRBV3-1; size: .; J: TRBJ2-5; D: .; DNA: TGTGCCAGCAGCCAGCCGGGTCAAGAGACCCAGTACTTC; CDR3: CASSQPGQETQYF
V: TRBV12-3/TRBV12-4; size: .; J: TRBJ1-5; D: .; DNA: TGTGCCAGCTCTCGAGAGGTTTTTCAGCCCCAGCATTTT; CDR3: CASSREVFQPQHF
V: TRBV20-1; size: few; J: TRBJ1-1; D: .; DNA: TGCAGTGTAGTACGGATGAACACTGAAGCTTTCTTT; CDR3: CSVVRMNTEAFF